This T cell receptor beta chain was observed in a study of cytomegalovirus exposure and HLA in healthy donors. Study as a whole: Within the Caucasian-associated ancestry cluster were more than 75% of the roughly 400 genotyped donors.

This CDR3 contains 14 residues. Losses at the gene ends were 6 bases for V and 2 bases for J; bases not matched to a gene: 5. Per the germline V gene, CDR1 is MDHEN and CDR2 is SYDVKM. PCR used 60 Vbeta primers and 13 Jbeta primers. Measured with immunoSEQ multiplex PCR; TCRdb has only the in-frame clones, and not every one. The sample table includes roughly 150,000 clones. The sequencing input was PBMCs. The clonotype comes from a woman between 45 and 65 years old in good health and CMV-seronegative. The rearrangement uses TRBV28 and TRBJ2-7, with 9 positions matching TRBD1. CDR3: CASRGGTGPYEQYF. The CDR3 DNA reads TGTGCCAGCAGGGGGGGGACAGGGCCCTACGAGCAGTACTTC.